This T cell receptor beta chain was retrieved from a study of T cells in localized non-small cell lung cancer. Sequencing was performed with immunoSEQ multiplex PCR; in TCRdb, only in-frame clones are kept and a portion is missing. The sample shows 45,000 to 60,000 clones, over 70% of them seen only once. Study-wide results and limits: An association was observed between higher blood T cell density and longer overall survival.

Worth noting for this clone: Its cognate antigen is unknown.

CDR3 length equals 14 residues. V lost 10 bases, J lost 2 bases, and 15 bases lay in between. CDR1 is ENHRY, CDR2 SYGVKD, per germline. The receptor was isolated from a woman aged 35-75 years with stage II lung adenocarcinoma. The chain links TRBV10-3 to TRBJ1-5, with a weak D call TRBD1 (6 bases). The sample was PBMCs, taken before any cancer treatment. CDR3 nucleotide sequence: TGTGCCAGCAAACAGGGAATGGGCAATCAGCCCCAGCATTTT. Its translation is CASKQGMGNQPQHF.